This T cell receptor beta chain was sequenced in a study of cytomegalovirus exposure and HLA in healthy donors. CDR1 and CDR2 (germline): SEHNR, FQNEAQ (reference sequence). CDR3 size: 15 residues. V lost 2 bases and J 3 bases, leaving 13 bases between the germline ends. To note about this clone: Its antigen is unknown.

The PCR was carried out with 60 Vbeta primers and 13 Jbeta primers. The protocol was immunoSEQ multiplex PCR, while the TCRdb copy is restricted to in-frame clones and leaves out a portion. The repertoire has around 150,000 clones, around 74% of them found once; the top ten carry under 8%. Study-level findings and limits: Earlier findings revealed that most TCR beta V segments proved productive either about 87% or about 30% of the time. Later work found that TCR association rates differed between HLA loci; DRB1 had the most and HLA-C the fewest.

The chain joins TRBV7-9 to TRBJ2-5; D perhaps matches TRBD1 (6 bases). Sequencing was done on a sample of PBMCs. The sequence came from a man aged 45 to 65 in good health and CMV-seropositive. The CDR3 coding sequence is TGTGCCAGCAGCTTAACAGGGACCAGCGAAGAGACCCAGTACTTC. The encoded protein is CASSLTGTSEETQYF.